This note documents a single T cell receptor (beta chain) sequence. The target antigen is unknown. The V gene lost 5 bases and the J gene lost 0 bases, with 7 bases spanning the gap. The CDR3 is made up of 13 amino acids. CDR1 is SGHVS and CDR2 is FQNEAQ in the germline V gene. This specimen comes from a study of cytomegalovirus exposure and HLA in healthy donors. Study as a whole: Of 300 to 500 genotyped donors, about 80% clustered with self-reported Caucasian donors. General observations from the study: Researchers left out some V segments, among them TRBV6-2 and TRBV6-3, as indistinguishable.

The PCR used 60 Vbeta and 13 Jbeta primers. Here immunoSEQ multiplex PCR was the method, and the copy in TCRdb shows in-frame clones only, minus some. The sample carries 120,000 to 150,000 clones, about three quarters recorded once. As for the donors, each was a healthy bone marrow donor. Specimen: PBMCs. The source is a man aged 35 to 55 in good health and CMV-seropositive. The chain has TRBV7-8 and TRBJ1-1; D gene ambiguous. CDR3 coding DNA: TGTGCCAGCAGCCCAGGTATGAACACTGAAGCTTTCTTT. Protein sequence: CASSPGMNTEAFF.